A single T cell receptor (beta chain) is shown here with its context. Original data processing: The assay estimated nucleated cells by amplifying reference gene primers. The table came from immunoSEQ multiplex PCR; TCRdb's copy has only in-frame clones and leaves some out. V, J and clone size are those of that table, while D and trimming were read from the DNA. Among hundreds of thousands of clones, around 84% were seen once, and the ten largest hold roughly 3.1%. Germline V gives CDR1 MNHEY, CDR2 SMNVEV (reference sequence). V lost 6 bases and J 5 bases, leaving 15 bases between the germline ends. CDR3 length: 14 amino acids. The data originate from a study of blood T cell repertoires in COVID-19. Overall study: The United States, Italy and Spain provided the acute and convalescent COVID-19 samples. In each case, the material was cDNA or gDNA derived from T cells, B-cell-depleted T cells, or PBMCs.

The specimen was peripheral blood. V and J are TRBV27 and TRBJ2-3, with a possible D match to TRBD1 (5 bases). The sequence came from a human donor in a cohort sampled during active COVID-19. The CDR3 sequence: CASSPHPRGDTQYF. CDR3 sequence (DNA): TGTGCCAGCAGCCCACATCCTAGGGGAGATACGCAGTATTTT.